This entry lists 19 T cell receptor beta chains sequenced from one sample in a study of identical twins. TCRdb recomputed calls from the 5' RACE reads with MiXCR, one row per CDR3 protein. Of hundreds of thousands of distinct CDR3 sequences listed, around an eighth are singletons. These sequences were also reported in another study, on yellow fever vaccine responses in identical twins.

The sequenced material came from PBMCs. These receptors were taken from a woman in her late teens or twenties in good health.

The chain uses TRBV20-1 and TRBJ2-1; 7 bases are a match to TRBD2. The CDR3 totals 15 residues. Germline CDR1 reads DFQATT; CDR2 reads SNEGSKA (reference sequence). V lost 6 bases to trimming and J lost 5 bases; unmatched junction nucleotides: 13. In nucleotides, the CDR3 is TGCAGTGCAAACTTCGCCGGGACTAACAACAATGAGCAGTTCTTC. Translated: CSANFAGTNNNEQFF.

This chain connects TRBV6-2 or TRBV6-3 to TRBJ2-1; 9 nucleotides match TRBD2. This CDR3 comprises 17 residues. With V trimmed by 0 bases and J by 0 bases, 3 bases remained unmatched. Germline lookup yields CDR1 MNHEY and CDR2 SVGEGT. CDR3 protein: CASSYSRREGSYNEQFF. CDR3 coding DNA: TGTGCCAGCAGTTACTCAAGGCGGGAGGGCTCCTACAATGAGCAGTTCTTC.

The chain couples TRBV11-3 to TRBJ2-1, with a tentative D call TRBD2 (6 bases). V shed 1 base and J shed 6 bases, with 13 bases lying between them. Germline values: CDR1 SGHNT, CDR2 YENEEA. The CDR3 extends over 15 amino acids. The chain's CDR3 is CASSLAPEGGNEQFF. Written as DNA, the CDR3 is TGTGCCAGCAGCTTAGCCCCCGAGGGAGGCAATGAGCAGTTCTTC. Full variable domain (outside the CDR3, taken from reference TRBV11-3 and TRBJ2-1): EAGVVQSPRYKIIEKKQPVAFWCNPISGHNTLYWYLQNLGQGPELLIRYENEEAVDDSQLPKDRFSAERLKGVDSTLKIQPAELGDSAVYLCASSLAPEGGNEQFFGPGTRLTVL.

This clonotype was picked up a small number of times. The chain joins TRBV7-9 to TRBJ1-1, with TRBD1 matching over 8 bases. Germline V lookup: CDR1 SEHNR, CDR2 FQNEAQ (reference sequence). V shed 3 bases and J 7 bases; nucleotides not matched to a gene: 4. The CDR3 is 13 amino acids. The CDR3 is CASSLGTGREAFF. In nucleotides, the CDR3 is TGTGCCAGCAGCTTGGGGACAGGCCGTGAAGCTTTCTTT.

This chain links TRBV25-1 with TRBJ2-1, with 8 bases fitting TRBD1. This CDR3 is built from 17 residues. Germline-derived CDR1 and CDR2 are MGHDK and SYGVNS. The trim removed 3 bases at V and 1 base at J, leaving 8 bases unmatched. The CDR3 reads CASSDPPGGKSYNEQFF. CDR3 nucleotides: TGTGCCAGCAGTGACCCCCCAGGGGGCAAATCCTACAATGAGCAGTTCTTC.

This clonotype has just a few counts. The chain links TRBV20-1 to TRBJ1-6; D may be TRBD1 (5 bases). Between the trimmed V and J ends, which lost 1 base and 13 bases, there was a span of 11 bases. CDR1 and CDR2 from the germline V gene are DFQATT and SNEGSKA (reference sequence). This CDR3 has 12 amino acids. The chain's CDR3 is CSARGLEGPLHF. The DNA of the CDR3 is TGCAGTGCTAGAGGATTGGAGGGGCCCCTCCACTTT.

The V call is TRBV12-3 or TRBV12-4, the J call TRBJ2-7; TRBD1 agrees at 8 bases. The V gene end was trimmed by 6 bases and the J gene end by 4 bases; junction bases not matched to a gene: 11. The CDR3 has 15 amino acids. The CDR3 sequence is CASSRTGFPLYEQYF. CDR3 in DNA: TGTGCCAGCAGCCGGACAGGGTTTCCTCTGTACGAGCAGTACTTC.

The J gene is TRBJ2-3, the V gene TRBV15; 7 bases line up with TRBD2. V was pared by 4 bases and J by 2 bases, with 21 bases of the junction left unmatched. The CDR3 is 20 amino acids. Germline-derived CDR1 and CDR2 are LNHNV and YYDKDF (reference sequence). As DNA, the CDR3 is TGTGCCACCAGCAAAGATATCGCTGTAGCGGGTGTTCCTCTCACAGATACGCAGTATTTT. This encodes CATSKDIAVAGVPLTDTQYF.

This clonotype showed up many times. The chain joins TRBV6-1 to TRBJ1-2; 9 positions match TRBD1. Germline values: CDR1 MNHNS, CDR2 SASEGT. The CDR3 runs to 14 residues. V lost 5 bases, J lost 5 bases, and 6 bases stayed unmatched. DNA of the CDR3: TGTGCCAGCAGTAATCCGGGACAGGGTTATGGCTACACCTTC. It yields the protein CASSNPGQGYGYTF.

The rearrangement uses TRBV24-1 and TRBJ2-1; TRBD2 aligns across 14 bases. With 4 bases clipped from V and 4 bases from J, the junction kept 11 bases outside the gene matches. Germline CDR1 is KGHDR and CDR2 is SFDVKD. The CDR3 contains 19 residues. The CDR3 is CATSESGLAGADRYNEQFF. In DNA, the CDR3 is TGTGCCACCAGTGAATCGGGACTAGCGGGGGCCGACCGTTACAATGAGCAGTTCTTC.

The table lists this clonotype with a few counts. Here the CDR3 DNA reads TGTGCCAGCAGTTTTTTGAGGGGCGGTTCCCAGTACTTC. It encodes CASSFLRGGSQYF. The gene calls are TRBV12-3 or TRBV12-4 and TRBJ2-5; D tentatively fits TRBD1 or TRBD2 (5 bases each). Trimming cost V 3 bases and J 9 bases, with 14 bases left between them. The CDR3 totals 13 residues.

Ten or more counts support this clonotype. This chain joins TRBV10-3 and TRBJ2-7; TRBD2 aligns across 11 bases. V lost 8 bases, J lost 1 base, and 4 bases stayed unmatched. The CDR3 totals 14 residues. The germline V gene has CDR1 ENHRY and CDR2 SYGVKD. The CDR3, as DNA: TGTGCCATCGGACTAGCGGGTAAATCCTACGAGCAGTACTTC. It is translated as CAIGLAGKSYEQYF.

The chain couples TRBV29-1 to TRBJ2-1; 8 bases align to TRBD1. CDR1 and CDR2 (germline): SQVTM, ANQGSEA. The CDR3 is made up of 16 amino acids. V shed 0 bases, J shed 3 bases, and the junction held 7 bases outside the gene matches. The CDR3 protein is CSVEEGWTGRYNEQFF. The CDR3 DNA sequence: TGCAGCGTTGAAGAAGGGTGGACAGGGCGCTACAATGAGCAGTTCTTC.

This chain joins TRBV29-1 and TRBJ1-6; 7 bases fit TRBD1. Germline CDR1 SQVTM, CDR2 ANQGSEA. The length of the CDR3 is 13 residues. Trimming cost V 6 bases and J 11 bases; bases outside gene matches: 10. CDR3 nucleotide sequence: TGCAGCGTCAAACTGACAGGGTCGACACCCCTCCACTTT. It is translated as CSVKLTGSTPLHF.

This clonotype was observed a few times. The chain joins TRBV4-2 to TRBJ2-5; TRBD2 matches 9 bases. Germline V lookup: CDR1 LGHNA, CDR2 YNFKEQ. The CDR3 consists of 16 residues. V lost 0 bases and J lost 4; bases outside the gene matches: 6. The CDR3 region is CASSQESGGLSETQYF. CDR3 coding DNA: TGTGCCAGCAGCCAAGAAAGCGGGGGGCTATCAGAGACCCAGTACTTC.

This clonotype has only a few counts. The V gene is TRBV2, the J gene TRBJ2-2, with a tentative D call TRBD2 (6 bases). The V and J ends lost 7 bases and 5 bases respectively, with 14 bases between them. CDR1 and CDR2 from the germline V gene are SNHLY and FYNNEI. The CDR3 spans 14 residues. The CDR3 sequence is CASKRAEGTGELFF. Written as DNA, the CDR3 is TGTGCCAGCAAGCGGGCGGAGGGTACCGGGGAGCTGTTTTTT.

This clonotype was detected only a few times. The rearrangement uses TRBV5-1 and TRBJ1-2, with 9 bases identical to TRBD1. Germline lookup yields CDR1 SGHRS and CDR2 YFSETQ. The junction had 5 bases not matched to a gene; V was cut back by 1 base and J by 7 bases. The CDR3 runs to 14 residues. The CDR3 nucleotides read TGCGCCAGCAGCTTGTCAACAGGGGGCGTTGGCTACACCTTC. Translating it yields CASSLSTGGVGYTF.

CDR3 nucleotide sequence: TGTGCCATCAGTGAGTCAAGGGGGACGTATGAGAATGAGCAGTTCTTC. As protein: CAISESRGTYENEQFF. The rearrangement links TRBV10-3 to TRBJ2-1; D possibly corresponds to TRBD1 (6 bases). From germline, CDR1 is ENHRY and CDR2 SYGVKD. The CDR3 has 16 residues. With 0 bases removed from V and 7 bases from J, the gap between germline ends came to 16 bases.

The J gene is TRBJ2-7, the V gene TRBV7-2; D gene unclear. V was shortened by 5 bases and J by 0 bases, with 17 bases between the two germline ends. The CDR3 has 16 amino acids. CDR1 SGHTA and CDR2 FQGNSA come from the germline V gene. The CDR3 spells CASSINPGKSSYEQYF. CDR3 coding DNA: TGTGCCAGCAGCATAAATCCGGGCAAAAGCTCCTACGAGCAGTACTTC.